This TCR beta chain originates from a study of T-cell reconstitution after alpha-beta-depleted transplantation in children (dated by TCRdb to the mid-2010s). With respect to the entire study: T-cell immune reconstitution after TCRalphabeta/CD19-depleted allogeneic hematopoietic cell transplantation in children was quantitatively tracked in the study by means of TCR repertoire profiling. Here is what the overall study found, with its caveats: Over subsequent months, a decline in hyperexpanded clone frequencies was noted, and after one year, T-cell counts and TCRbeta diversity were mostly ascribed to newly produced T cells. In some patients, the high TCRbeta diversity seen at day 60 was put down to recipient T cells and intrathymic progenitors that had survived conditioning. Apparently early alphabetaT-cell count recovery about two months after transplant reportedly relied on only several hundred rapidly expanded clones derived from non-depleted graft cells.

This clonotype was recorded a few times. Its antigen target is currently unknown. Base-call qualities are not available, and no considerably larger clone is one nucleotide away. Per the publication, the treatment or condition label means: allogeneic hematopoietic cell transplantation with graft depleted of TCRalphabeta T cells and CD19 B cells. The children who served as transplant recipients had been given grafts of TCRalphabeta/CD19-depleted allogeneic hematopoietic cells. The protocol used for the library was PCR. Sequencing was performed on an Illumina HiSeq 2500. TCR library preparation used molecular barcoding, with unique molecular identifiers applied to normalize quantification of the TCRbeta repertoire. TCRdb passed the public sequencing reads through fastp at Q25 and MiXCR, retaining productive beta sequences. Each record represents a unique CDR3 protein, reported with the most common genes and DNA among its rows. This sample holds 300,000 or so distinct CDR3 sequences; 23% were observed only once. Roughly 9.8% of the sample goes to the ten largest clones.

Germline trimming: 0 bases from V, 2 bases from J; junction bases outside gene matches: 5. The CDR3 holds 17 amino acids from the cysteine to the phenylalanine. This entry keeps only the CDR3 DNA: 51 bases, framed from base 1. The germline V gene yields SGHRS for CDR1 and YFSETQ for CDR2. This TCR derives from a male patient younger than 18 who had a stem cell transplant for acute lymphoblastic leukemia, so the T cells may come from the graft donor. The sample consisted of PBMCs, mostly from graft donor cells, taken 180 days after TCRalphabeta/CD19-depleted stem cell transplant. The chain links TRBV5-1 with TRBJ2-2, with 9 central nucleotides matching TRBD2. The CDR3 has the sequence CASSLAPSGTNTGELFF. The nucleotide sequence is TGCGCCAGCAGCTTGGCTCCTAGCGGGACTAACACCGGGGAGCTGTTTTTT.